The 32 T cell receptor beta chains listed next were all sequenced from one sample in a study of blood T cells in healthy people across ages. Sample-barcoded 5' priming and a J-beta primer mix drove a second PCR of 7 to 11 cycles. In TCRdb, the 5' RACE reads were re-called with MiXCR into one record per CDR3 protein. The sample consists of fewer than 800,000 distinct CDR3 sequences, around 25% of them appearing once. These data were likewise used in another study, on T cells of mothers and their children.

Input material: blood. These receptors originate from a boy younger than 18 in good health.

The V gene is TRBV3-1, the J gene TRBJ2-1; a weak D match, TRBD2 (5 bases). The assigned J gene may be wrong: the sequence end matches TRBJ2-7 better. CDR1 is LGHDT, CDR2 YNNKEL, per germline (reference sequence). The CDR3 covers 15 residues. CDR3 sequence (DNA): TGTGCCAGCAGCCCCCATCCGGGGAGCTCCTACGAGCAGTACTTC. Translated, it gives CASSPHPGSSYEQYF.

The chain couples TRBV20-1 to TRBJ2-1, with D perhaps matching TRBD1 (5 bases). CDR1 and CDR2 (germline): DFQATT, SNEGSKA (reference sequence). The CDR3 totals 11 residues. V was clipped by 5 bases and J by 7 bases, with 9 bases between them. DNA of the CDR3: TGCAGTGCTGACAGTGGGAATGAGCAGTTCTTC. It yields the protein CSADSGNEQFF.

The chain uses TRBV6-1 and TRBJ2-1; D is uncertain. This CDR3 is 14 amino acids long. Trimming removed 6 bases at V and 9 bases at J, with 18 bases between. Germline values: CDR1 MNHNS, CDR2 SASEGT. The CDR3 coding sequence is TGTGCCAGCAGGGGGAACCAGAAAGGTGGTGAGCAGTTCTTC. Its protein product is CASRGNQKGGEQFF.

The J gene is TRBJ2-5, the V gene TRBV3-1; 7 bases align to TRBD1. The DNA end is more similar to TRBJ2-1, so the J call may be wrong. Germline CDR1 LGHDT, CDR2 YNNKEL (reference sequence). The CDR3 covers 15 residues. The CDR3 region is CASSDRQGYYNEQFF. In DNA form, the CDR3 reads TGTGCCAGCAGCGACAGACAGGGATACTACAATGAGCAGTTCTTC.

The J gene is TRBJ2-1, the V gene TRBV28; 8 bases map to TRBD2. Trimming cost V 6 bases and J 1 base; bases outside gene matches: 8. The germline V gene has CDR1 MDHEN and CDR2 SYDVKM. This CDR3 contains 16 residues. The DNA for the CDR3 is TGTGCCAGCAGGGGGGTGGCTAGCGGGTCCTACAATGAGCAGTTCTTC. It is translated as CASRGVASGSYNEQFF.

The chain has TRBV12-3 or TRBV12-4 and TRBJ2-5, with 7 bases identical to TRBD1. The J segment lost 12 bases and the V segment lost 5 bases, leaving 12 bases of the junction unmatched. The CDR3 has 13 residues. The CDR3 sequence is CASSPGQAYRKYF. CDR3 sequence (DNA): TGTGCCAGCAGTCCTGGACAGGCCTATCGTAAGTACTTC.

The CDR3 sequence is CASMIGLMNTEAFF. In nucleotides, the CDR3 is TGTGCCAGCATGATCGGCCTCATGAACACTGAAGCTTTCTTT. The J gene is TRBJ1-1, the V gene TRBV27, with D uncertain. Deletions cut 7 bases from V and 0 bases from J, with 12 bases between. The germline CDR1 and CDR2 sequences are MNHEY and SMNVEV (reference sequence). The CDR3 length is 14 residues.

The table lists this clonotype with a few counts. The chain links TRBV4-1 to TRBJ1-2; 9 bases agree with TRBD1. Germline CDR1 reads MGHRA; CDR2 reads YSYEKL. The CDR3 loop spans 16 amino acids. With V trimmed by 0 bases and J by 4 bases, 6 bases remained unmatched. The chain's CDR3 is CASSQDPTGGGYGYTF. The CDR3 DNA sequence: TGCGCCAGCAGCCAAGATCCGACAGGGGGTGGCTATGGCTACACCTTC.

In its sample, this clonotype was seen a few times. The CDR3 loop reads CSARESDTVYEQYF. CDR3 nucleotides: TGCAGTGCTAGAGAATCTGACACCGTCTACGAGCAGTACTTC. The rearrangement joins TRBV20-1 to TRBJ2-7, with D hard to call. Trimming removed 0 bases at V and 3 bases at J, with 12 bases between. Per the germline V gene, CDR1 is DFQATT and CDR2 is SNEGSKA (reference sequence). This CDR3 is built from 14 residues.

This clonotype has just a few counts. The gene calls are TRBV9 and TRBJ1-4; the D is unclear. The germline CDR1 and CDR2 sequences are SGDLS and YYNGEE. The V end lost 1 base, the J end lost 8 bases, and 15 bases lay between the germline ends. This CDR3 has 15 amino acids. CDR3 bases: TGTGCCAGCAGCGTATCGGGCAGCACGGGGGAAAAACTGTTTTTT. It translates to CASSVSGSTGEKLFF.

This sequence joins TRBV10-2 and TRBJ2-5; 8 bases are shared with TRBD2. Trimming took 3 bases from V and 2 from J; bases not matched to a gene: 2. The CDR3 runs 14 residues. Germline CDR1 WSHSY, CDR2 SAAADI. Written as DNA, the CDR3 is TGCGCCAGCAGTGAAATAGCGGGACAAGAGACCCAGTACTTC. As protein: CASSEIAGQETQYF.

A few counts support this clonotype. The rearrangement uses TRBV28 and TRBJ2-7; D is uncertain. V was pared by 5 bases and J by 2 bases, with 10 bases between. Germline loops: CDR1 MDHEN, CDR2 SYDVKM. There are 13 residues in the CDR3. This CDR3 reads CASSPPATYEQYF. CDR3 nucleotide sequence: TGTGCCAGCAGTCCCCCGGCTACCTACGAGCAGTACTTC.

This sequence joins TRBV11-2 and TRBJ2-1; 8 bases align to TRBD1. The V segment lost 7 bases and the J segment 7 bases; nucleotides outside the gene matches: 15. The length of the CDR3 is 16 residues. Germline lookup yields CDR1 SGHAT and CDR2 FQNNGV. The CDR3 bases are TGTGCCAGCAAGCTCAGGGGGCGCTTGAGTAGTAATGAGCAGTTCTTC. Protein product: CASKLRGRLSSNEQFF.

This clonotype showed up just a few times. The V and J genes are TRBV20-1 and TRBJ2-7, with 13 nucleotides matching TRBD2. The CDR3 is made up of 14 amino acids. CDR1 and CDR2 (germline): DFQATT, SNEGSKA (reference sequence). V shed 3 bases and J 3 bases; nucleotides not matched to a gene: 2. As DNA, the CDR3 is TGCAGTGCTAGTGGGACTAGCGGGGACTACGAGCAGTACTTC. Its translation: CSASGTSGDYEQYF.

The chain recombines TRBV18 with TRBJ2-2; weak D call: TRBD2 (5 bases). V lost 4 bases and J lost 9, with 27 bases in between. This CDR3 is built from 18 residues. CDR1 is KGHSH, CDR2 LQKENI, per germline. As DNA, the CDR3 is TGTGCCAGCTCACTAGTGAAAGGGAGCAATGAACACCGTAGGGAGCTGTTTTTT. Its protein is CASSLVKGSNEHRRELFF.

There are a few counts of this clonotype. The V and J genes are TRBV3-1 and TRBJ2-1; D is ambiguous. The CDR3 length is 16 residues. V shed 0 bases and J shed 7 bases, with 16 bases lying between them. The V gene's germline CDR1 is LGHDT and CDR2 YNNKEL (reference sequence). The CDR3 DNA is TGTGCCAGCAGCCAAGATCCTATTGGGATTGGGAATGAGCAGTTCTTC. As protein: CASSQDPIGIGNEQFF.

The chain couples TRBV7-9 to TRBJ1-1, with a possible D match to TRBD1 (5 bases). V lost 1 base to trimming and J lost 0 bases, with 12 bases between them. Germline V CDR1 and CDR2: SEHNR, FQNEAQ (reference sequence). This CDR3 has 16 residues. CDR3 DNA sequence: TGTGCCAGCAGCTTAGGCTCAGGGCAGATGAACACTGAAGCTTTCTTT. Amino acid sequence: CASSLGSGQMNTEAFF.

The CDR3 DNA reads TGCGCCAGCAGCTCTCCGGAGGGACTAGAGAGAGAGCAGTTCTTC. Encoded protein: CASSSPEGLEREQFF. V and J are TRBV5-1 and TRBJ2-5; 8 bases map to TRBD2. The J call may be faulty, since TRBJ2-1 better matches the DNA end. The CDR3 runs to 15 residues. The germline CDR1 and CDR2 sequences are SGHRS and YFSETQ.

The CDR3: CASSQEGELFF. In DNA, the CDR3 is TGCGCCAGCTCACAGGAAGGGGAGCTGTTTTTT. The J gene is TRBJ2-2, the V gene TRBV5-1; a possible D gene is TRBD1 (5 bases). V gave up 7 bases and J gave up 8 bases, with 9 bases separating them. From germline, CDR1 is SGHRS and CDR2 YFSETQ. This CDR3 spans 11 amino acids.

This clonotype came up a few times. V and J are TRBV7-2 and TRBJ1-5; D unclear. The CDR3 totals 15 residues. Trimming stripped 2 bases from V and 3 bases from J, with 11 bases between. The V gene's germline CDR1 is SGHTA and CDR2 FQGNSA. CDR3 in DNA: TGTGCCAGCAGCTTATTTTGGGGTAACAATCAGCCCCAGCATTTT. It specifies CASSLFWGNNQPQHF.

This clonotype was seen only a few times. This chain links TRBV7-9 with TRBJ1-5; D perhaps matches TRBD1 (5 bases). Germline values: CDR1 SEHNR, CDR2 FQNEAQ (reference sequence). This CDR3 region has 14 residues. V dropped 1 base and J dropped 5 bases, with 9 bases sitting between them. The CDR3: CASSLVGGYQPQHF. The CDR3 DNA is TGTGCCAGCAGCTTAGTGGGGGGGTATCAGCCCCAGCATTTT.

The CDR3 spells CASSLTSGINIQYF. DNA for the CDR3: TGTGCCAGCAGTCTAACTAGCGGGATAAACATTCAGTACTTC. This chain links TRBV12-3 or TRBV12-4 with TRBJ2-4, with 10 bases lining up with TRBD2. Trimming cost V 5 bases and J 6 bases; bases outside gene matches: 4. The CDR3 runs to 14 residues.

This clonotype occurred a few times. The J gene is TRBJ1-4, the V gene TRBV4-1; possible D gene TRBD1, 6 bases. This CDR3 is built from 15 residues. Germline V CDR1 and CDR2: MGHRA, YSYEKL. The V gene lost 3 bases and the J gene lost 5 bases, with 13 bases spanning the gap. The CDR3 DNA follows: TGCGCCAGCAGCCATCGCTGGACAGAGAATGAAAAACTGTTTTTT. Translated, it gives CASSHRWTENEKLFF.

This clonotype has more than one count but fewer than ten. The chain links TRBV5-6 to TRBJ1-2, with D uncertain. V lost 1 base and J 4 bases, leaving 11 bases between the germline ends. Germline V gene lookup returns CDR1 SGHDT and CDR2 YYEEEE. CDR3 length equals 14 residues. The CDR3, as DNA: TGTGCCAGCAGCTTGCGAGGGCAGAGCTATGGCTACACCTTC. This codes for CASSLRGQSYGYTF.

This clonotype came up a few times. This chain joins TRBV14 and TRBJ2-7; D is uncertain. The V gene's germline CDR1 is SGHDN and CDR2 FVKESK. Trimming cost V 0 bases and J 3 bases, with 12 bases left between them. This CDR3 is built from 15 residues. CDR3 amino acids: CASSQDSALVYEQYF. The CDR3 DNA reads as TGTGCCAGCAGCCAAGATTCGGCCCTCGTCTACGAGCAGTACTTC.

The chain links TRBV29-1 to TRBJ2-5, with D uncertain. The V and J ends lost 5 bases and 4 bases respectively, with 8 bases between them. Looked up from germline, CDR1 is SQVTM and CDR2 is ANQGSEA. This CDR3 spans 11 amino acids. CDR3 bases: TGCAGCGTTCTAGTAGGAGAGACCCAGTACTTC. Residues: CSVLVGETQYF.

The sample holds a few counts of this clonotype. This sequence joins TRBV4-1 and TRBJ2-5, with 9 bases that match TRBD2. The germline V gene encodes CDR1 MGHRA and CDR2 YSYEKL. The CDR3 has 15 amino acids. J lost 4 bases, V lost 4 bases, and 7 bases had no gene match. Here the CDR3 DNA reads TGCGCCAGCAGCCCTGTAGCGGGAGCCCCAGAGACCCAGTACTTC. It encodes CASSPVAGAPETQYF.

A few counts support this clonotype. J is TRBJ2-2 and V is TRBV29-1; 8 bases are a match to TRBD1. Trimming cost V 4 bases and J 2 bases; bases outside gene matches: 6. Germline-derived CDR1 and CDR2 are SQVTM and ANQGSEA. This CDR3 has 15 residues. The CDR3 sequence: CSVGPQGGNTGELFF. The CDR3 DNA reads as TGCAGCGTTGGTCCACAGGGGGGAAACACCGGGGAGCTGTTTTTT.

This clonotype turned up a few times. The chain has TRBV5-1 and TRBJ2-7; no definite D call. The ends were cut back, 0 bases at V and 1 base at J, with 17 bases in the middle. This CDR3 has 17 amino acids. Per germline, CDR1 SGHRS and CDR2 YFSETQ. CDR3 sequence reads: CASSLDWAPRESYEQYF. CDR3 coding DNA: TGCGCCAGCAGCTTGGATTGGGCTCCAAGGGAATCCTACGAGCAGTACTTC.

This clonotype has just a few counts. The chain uses TRBV7-6 and TRBJ2-5; D is undetermined. This CDR3 contains 14 residues. Per germline, CDR1 SGHVS and CDR2 FNYEAQ. V gave up 4 bases and J gave up 2 bases, with 11 bases separating them. CDR3 nucleotide sequence: TGTGCCAGCAGCTATCCTATTAGTCAAGAGACCCAGTACTTC. This gives the protein CASSYPISQETQYF.

This clonotype was detected a few times. The rearrangement links TRBV4-3 to TRBJ2-5, with TRBD2 identical over 11 bases. The J call could be wrong; TRBJ2-7 is a better fit for the DNA end. The CDR3 runs 15 residues. The germline CDR1 and CDR2 sequences are LGHNA and YSLEER. CDR3 DNA: TGCGCCAGCAGCCCCTCGACTAGCGGGAAGTACGAGCAGTACTTC. Translating gives CASSPSTSGKYEQYF.

This clonotype was counted only a few times. The chain combines TRBV28 with TRBJ2-7, with 9 nucleotides matching TRBD2. Losses at the gene ends were 3 bases for V and 7 bases for J; bases not matched to a gene: 7. Germline V CDR1 and CDR2: MDHEN, SYDVKM. There are 14 residues in the CDR3. For the CDR3, the DNA is TGTGCCAGCAGTTTTCGGGGGCTAGCGGGGGAGCAGTACTTC. Translating it yields CASSFRGLAGEQYF.